This is a list of T cell receptor beta chains from one sample in a study of a mutant IDH1 vaccine in newly diagnosed glioma. These receptors have no known antigen. Here immunoSEQ multiplex PCR was the method, and the copy in TCRdb shows in-frame clones only, minus some. The sample includes tens of thousands of clones, 89% of them seen just once. Specimen: PBMCs, collected from a glioma patient whose treatment included an IDH1 peptide vaccine. These TCRs come from a man between 40 and 49 years old with glioma. CDR3s include the opening cysteine and the closing phenylalanine or tryptophan. Fields, in order: clone size, V gene, J gene, D gene, CDR3 length, CDR3 DNA, CDR3 protein. The D gene is left open where the match is weak. Clone size is shown for a subset of rows, as once, few, many or a class of expanded clone.

>once|TRBV6-6|TRBJ2-3|TRBD2|16
TGTGCCAGCAGGCCGCTAATAGCGGGGGGTCTAGATACGCAGTATTTT
CASRPLIAGGLDTQYF
>NA|TRBV2|TRBJ1-2|TRBD1|14
TGTGCCAGCAGTGTCTTAACAGGGGGCGATGGCTACACCTTC
CASSVLTGGDGYTF
>NA|TRBV6-5|TRBJ1-2|NA|14
TGTGCCAGCACTTCCCAAGGAAAATCCTATGGCTACACCTTC
CASTSQGKSYGYTF
>NA|TRBV9|TRBJ2-1|TRBD2|14
TGTGCCAGCAGTCCCGTCGGGGGGGGCAATGAGCAGTTCTTC
CASSPVGGGNEQFF
>NA|TRBV9|TRBJ1-2|NA|14
TGTGCCAGCAGCTCTAGGATGGGGGAAGCTGGCTACACCTTC
CASSSRMGEAGYTF
>NA|TRBV10-1|TRBJ1-5|NA|13
TGCGCCAGCAGCCCACAGGGCAATCAGCCCCAGCATTTT
CASSPQGNQPQHF
>NA|TRBV28|TRBJ1-2|NA|12
TGTGCCAGCAGTTTAGGTTCCCTAGGCTACACCTTC
CASSLGSLGYTF
>NA|TRBV6-6|TRBJ2-3|NA|13
TGTGCCAGCAGTTACATCGGTTCAGATACGCAGTATTTT
CASSYIGSDTQYF
>NA|TRBV11-3|TRBJ2-7|TRBD1|18
TGTGCCAGCAGCTTCGAACCTTCTAGGACAGGGGGACTCTACGAGCAGTACTTC
CASSFEPSRTGGLYEQYF
>NA|TRBV5-4|TRBJ2-7|TRBD1|16
TGTGCCAGCAGCTTGGCCGGGGGACAGGGCCGTCTCGAGCAGTACTTC
CASSLAGGQGRLEQYF
>NA|TRBV19|TRBJ2-2|TRBD2|17
TGTGCCAGTAGCCATCCTAGCGGGAGGACGAACACCGGGGAGCTGTTTTTT
CASSHPSGRTNTGELFF
>NA|TRBV7-3|TRBJ2-1|TRBD2|15
TGTGCCAGCAGCTTGCTAGCGGGCGTCCCCAATGAGCAGTTCTTC
CASSLLAGVPNEQFF
>NA|TRBV7-9|TRBJ2-6|NA|18
TGTGCCAGCAGTCCTGAAGTAGGGCAAGGCTCTGGGGCCAACGTCCTGACTTTC
CASSPEVGQGSGANVLTF
>NA|TRBV5-4|TRBJ2-5|TRBD2|18
TGTGCCAGCAGCCTGGTCGGATGGGGACTAGCGGGACAAGAGACCCAGTACTTC
CASSLVGWGLAGQETQYF
>NA|TRBV6-5|TRBJ1-1|TRBD1|13
TGTGCCAGCAGCCCAGACAGGGACACTGAAGCTTTCTTT
CASSPDRDTEAFF
>NA|TRBV2|TRBJ1-2|NA|12
TGTGCCAGCAGTGTCCACGGTCCTGGCTACACCTTC
CASSVHGPGYTF
>NA|TRBV4-1|TRBJ1-4|TRBD1|15
TGCGCCAGCAGCCAAGATGGGACAGTTAATGAAAAACTGTTTTTT
CASSQDGTVNEKLFF
>NA|TRBV19|TRBJ2-5|TRBD2|17
TGTGCCAGTACCCTTATCTATACTAGCGGGCTTCTTGGGACCCAGTACTTC
CASTLIYTSGLLGTQYF
>NA|TRBV5-6|TRBJ1-2|NA|12
TGTGCCAGCAAATTTGGGGCTGGTGGCTACACCTTC
CASKFGAGGYTF
>NA|TRBV7-8|TRBJ1-1|NA|11
TGTGCCAGCAGCTTAGCTATTGAAGCTTTCTTT
CASSLAIEAFF
>NA|TRBV2|TRBJ2-2|NA|14
TGTGCCAGCAGGCGGACCGCGAATTCGGGGGAGCTGTTTTTT
CASRRTANSGELFF
>NA|TRBV6-5|TRBJ2-1|TRBD2|14
TGTGCCAGTCGGGGGGGGTTCGCCTACAATGAGCAGTTCTTC
CASRGGFAYNEQFF
>NA|TRBV6-4|TRBJ2-5|NA|16
TGTGCCAGCAGTGTCCCCGGGTTTCTAGTATTAGAGACCCAGTACTTC
CASSVPGFLVLETQYF
>NA|TRBV9|TRBJ1-3|TRBD1|16
TGTGCCAGCAGCGTAGAGCCGACAGGGGCTGGAAACACCATATATTTT
CASSVEPTGAGNTIYF
>few|TRBV2|TRBJ1-6|NA|13
TGTGCCAGCAGTACATTCACGAAATCACCCCTCCACTTT
CASSTFTKSPLHF
>NA|TRBV7-9|TRBJ1-6|NA|16
TGTGCCAGCAGCCTAAAAGGGGATAACATCGTTGTACCCCTCCACTTT
CASSLKGDNIVVPLHF
>NA|TRBV7-9|TRBJ2-5|NA|14
TGTGCCAGCAGCTTAGCACAGTCCCAAGAGACCCAGTACTTC
CASSLAQSQETQYF
>NA|TRBV4-3|TRBJ1-2|TRBD1|16
TGCGCCAGCAGCCAAACCGGGACAGGGGGCCGGTATGGCTACACCTTC
CASSQTGTGGRYGYTF
>few|TRBV10-3|TRBJ1-2|NA|14
TGTGCCACCCAAGACAGACTTCAACCCTATGGCTACACCTTC
CATQDRLQPYGYTF
>NA|TRBV5-6|TRBJ1-4|NA|14
TGTGCCAGCAGCTACTCGGCAACTAATGAAAAACTGTTTTTT
CASSYSATNEKLFF
>few|TRBV30|TRBJ1-1|NA|15
TGTGCCTGGAGTGGAGAGGTCGGGTGGAACACTGAAGCTTTCTTT
CAWSGEVGWNTEAFF
>NA|TRBV6-5|TRBJ1-1|NA|14
TGTGCCAGCGGGGCACTAAGGGCGGACACTGAAGCTTTCTTT
CASGALRADTEAFF
>NA|TRBV27|TRBJ1-4|NA|14
TGTGCCAGCAGTTCGGTCGAGGCTAATGAAAAACTGTTTTTT
CASSSVEANEKLFF
>once|TRBV7-8|TRBJ2-5|TRBD2|15
TGTGCCAGCAGCTTAGGCGGGGGTGATAAGAGAACCCAGTACTTC
CASSLGGGDKRTQYF
>NA|TRBV27|TRBJ2-1|NA|11
TGTGCCACCGGGGAGTGGGATGGAGAGTTCTTC
CATGEWDGEFF
>NA|TRBV7-2|TRBJ1-5|NA|14
TGTGCCAGCAGTCTAGTCGGTAGAGATCAGCCCCAGCATTTT
CASSLVGRDQPQHF
>NA|TRBV5-5|TRBJ2-5|TRBD2|16
TGTGCCAGCAGCTTGACTAGCGGGGGGGCCGGTGAGACCCAGTACTTC
CASSLTSGGAGETQYF
>few|TRBV6-5|TRBJ1-1|TRBD1|11
TGTGCCAGCTTCAGGGGGACTGAAGCTTTCTTT
CASFRGTEAFF
>NA|TRBV4-2|TRBJ2-7|TRBD2|15
TGTGCCAGCAGCCTTGGGTCTAGCGGCCTGGTGGCGCAGTACTTC
CASSLGSSGLVAQYF
>NA|TRBV4-1|TRBJ1-5|NA|17
TGCGCCAGCAGCCAAGCGGGCGGGACGGGGGGGAATCAGCCCCAGCATTTT
CASSQAGGTGGNQPQHF
>NA|TRBV18|TRBJ1-4|TRBD1|15
TGTGCCAGCTCATCCCCCGAGACAGGGGTCGAAAAACTGTTTTTT
CASSSPETGVEKLFF
>NA|TRBV19|TRBJ1-1|TRBD1|16
TGTGCCACCCGACGCGACAGGGGGCCGGGAGACACTGAAGCTTTCTTT
CATRRDRGPGDTEAFF
>NA|TRBV11-2|TRBJ2-5|TRBD2|18
TGTGCCAGCAGCTTAGGGGGACTAGCGGGGGACAACCAAGAGACCCAGTACTTC
CASSLGGLAGDNQETQYF
>NA|TRBV7-9|TRBJ1-5|NA|17
TGTGCCAGCAGCTTAGGCCTTGTGGGGCAGAACAATCAGCCCCAGCATTTT
CASSLGLVGQNNQPQHF
>NA|TRBV4-2|TRBJ2-1|TRBD2|15
TGTGCCAGCAGCCAAACTAGCGGGGGGTTTGATGAGCAGTTCTTC
CASSQTSGGFDEQFF
>NA|TRBV5-1|TRBJ2-7|NA|14
TGCGCCAGCAGCTTGGGCGGACAGAGATACGAGCAGTACTTC
CASSLGGQRYEQYF
>NA|TRBV19|TRBJ2-1|TRBD2|15
TGTGCCAGTAGCTTCAGCGGGGGGACTTACAATGAGCAGTTCTTC
CASSFSGGTYNEQFF
>NA|TRBV5-1|TRBJ2-3|NA|16
TGCGCCAGCAGCTTGGAACAGGCAAAACGCACAGATACGCAGTATTTT
CASSLEQAKRTDTQYF
>once|TRBV19|TRBJ2-7|NA|14
TGTGCCAGTAGTCCCGGTGGTTATTCCTACGAGCAGTACTTC
CASSPGGYSYEQYF
>NA|TRBV5-4|TRBJ1-2|NA|15
TGTGCCAGCAGCTCGAGACGACAGGTCGACTATGGCTACACCTTC
CASSSRRQVDYGYTF
>NA|TRBV5-1|TRBJ2-5|TRBD1|14
TGCGCCAGCAGCTTGTTAGACAGGGTAGAGACCCAGTACTTC
CASSLLDRVETQYF